Below, one TCR beta chain is given with its context. MiXCR, run by TCRdb on the 5' RACE reads, gives a single entry per CDR3 protein. Of around 320,000 distinct CDR3 sequences in the sample, around 4.3% were seen once. The data were obtained in a study of T cells after yellow fever vaccination. The germline gives CDR1 DFQATT, CDR2 SNEGSKA (reference sequence). The V end was cut by 3 bases, the J end by 1 base, with 6 bases between. The CDR3 contains 12 residues. The sequence was collected from a man younger than 35 who received the YFV17D yellow fever vaccine. This sequence joins TRBV20-1 and TRBJ1-1; no firm D call. The sample here was PBMCs, taken 15 days after the yellow fever booster vaccination. The CDR3 protein is CSASSANTEAFF. CDR3 coding DNA: TGCAGTGCTAGCTCCGCGAACACTGAAGCTTTCTTT.